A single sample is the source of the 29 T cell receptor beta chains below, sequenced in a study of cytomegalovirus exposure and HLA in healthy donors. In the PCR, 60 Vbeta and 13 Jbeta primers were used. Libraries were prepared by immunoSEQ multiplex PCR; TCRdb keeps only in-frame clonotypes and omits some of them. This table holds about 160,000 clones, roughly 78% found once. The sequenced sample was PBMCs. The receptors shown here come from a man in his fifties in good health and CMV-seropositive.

The CDR3 region is CASSGTGGETQYF. The CDR3, as DNA: TGTGCCAGCAGTGGGACAGGAGGAGAGACCCAGTACTTC. The rearrangement uses TRBV6-5 and TRBJ2-5; 8 nucleotides line up with TRBD1. Unmatched junction bases numbered 3, after V lost 5 bases and J lost 4 bases. Germline V CDR1 and CDR2: MNHEY, SVGAGI. This CDR3 is 13 amino acids long.

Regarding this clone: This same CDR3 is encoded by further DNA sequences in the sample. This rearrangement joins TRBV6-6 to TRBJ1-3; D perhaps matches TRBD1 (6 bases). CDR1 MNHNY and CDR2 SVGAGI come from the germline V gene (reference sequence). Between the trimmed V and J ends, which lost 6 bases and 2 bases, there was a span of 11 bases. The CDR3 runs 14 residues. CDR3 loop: CASSLNRAGNTIYF. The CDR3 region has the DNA TGTGCCAGCAGCTTGAACAGGGCTGGAAACACCATATATTTT.

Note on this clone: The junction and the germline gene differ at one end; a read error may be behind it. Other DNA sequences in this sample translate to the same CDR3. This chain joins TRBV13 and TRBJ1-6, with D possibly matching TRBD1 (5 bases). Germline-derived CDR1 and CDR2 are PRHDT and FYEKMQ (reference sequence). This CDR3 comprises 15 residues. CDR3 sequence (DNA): TGTGCCAGTAGCTTAGTGACAGTTGGAAATTCACCCCTCCACTTT. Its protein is CASSLVTVGNSPLHF.

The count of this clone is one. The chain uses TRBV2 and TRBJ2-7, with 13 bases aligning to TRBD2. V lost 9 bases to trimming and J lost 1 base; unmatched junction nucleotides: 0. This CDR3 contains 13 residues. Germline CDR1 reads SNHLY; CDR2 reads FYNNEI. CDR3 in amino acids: CARGLAGSYEQYF. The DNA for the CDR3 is TGTGCCAGGGGACTAGCGGGATCCTACGAGCAGTACTTC.

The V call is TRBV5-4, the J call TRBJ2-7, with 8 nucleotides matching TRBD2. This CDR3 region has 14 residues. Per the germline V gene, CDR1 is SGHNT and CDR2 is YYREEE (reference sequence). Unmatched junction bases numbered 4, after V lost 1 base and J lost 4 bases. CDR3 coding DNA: TGTGCCAGCAGCTTGAAACTAGCGGATTACGAGCAGTACTTC. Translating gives CASSLKLADYEQYF.

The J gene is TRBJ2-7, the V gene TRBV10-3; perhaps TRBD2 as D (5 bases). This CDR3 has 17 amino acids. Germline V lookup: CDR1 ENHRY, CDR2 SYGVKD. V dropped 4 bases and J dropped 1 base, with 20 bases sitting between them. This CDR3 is CAISGGLRTGYSYEQYF. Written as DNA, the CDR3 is TGTGCCATCAGTGGAGGGCTTCGGACCGGATATTCCTACGAGCAGTACTTC.

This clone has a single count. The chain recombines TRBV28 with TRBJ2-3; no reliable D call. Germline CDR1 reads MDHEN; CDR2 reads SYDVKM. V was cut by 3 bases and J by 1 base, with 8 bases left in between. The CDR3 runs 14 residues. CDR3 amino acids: CASSFGWGTDTQYF. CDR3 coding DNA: TGTGCCAGCAGTTTCGGGTGGGGCACAGATACGCAGTATTTT.

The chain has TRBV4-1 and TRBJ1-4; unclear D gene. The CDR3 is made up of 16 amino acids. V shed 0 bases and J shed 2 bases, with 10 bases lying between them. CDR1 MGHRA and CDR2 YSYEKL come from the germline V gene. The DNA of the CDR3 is TGCGCCAGCAGCCAAGATTTGCGCAGGACTAATGAAAAACTGTTTTTT. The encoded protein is CASSQDLRRTNEKLFF.

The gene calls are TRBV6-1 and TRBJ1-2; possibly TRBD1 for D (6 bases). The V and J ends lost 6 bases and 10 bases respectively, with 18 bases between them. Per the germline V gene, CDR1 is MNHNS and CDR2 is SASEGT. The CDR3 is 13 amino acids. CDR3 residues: CASSPGTQEAYTF. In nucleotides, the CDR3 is TGTGCCAGCAGCCCGGGGACACAAGAAGCCTACACCTTC.

The CDR3 DNA sequence: TGCGCCAGCAGCAGGGGACTAGCGGTCTACGAGCAGTACTTC. Translating it yields CASSRGLAVYEQYF. The chain combines TRBV5-1 with TRBJ2-7; TRBD2 aligns across 11 bases. CDR1 and CDR2 from the germline V gene are SGHRS and YFSETQ. This CDR3 region has 14 residues. Unmatched junction bases numbered 3, after V lost 4 bases and J lost 3 bases.

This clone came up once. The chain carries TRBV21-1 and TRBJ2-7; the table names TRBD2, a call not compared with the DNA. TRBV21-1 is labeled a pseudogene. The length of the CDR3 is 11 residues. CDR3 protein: CASAYPYEQYF. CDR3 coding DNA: TGTGCCAGTGCCTACCCCTACGAGCAGTACTTC.

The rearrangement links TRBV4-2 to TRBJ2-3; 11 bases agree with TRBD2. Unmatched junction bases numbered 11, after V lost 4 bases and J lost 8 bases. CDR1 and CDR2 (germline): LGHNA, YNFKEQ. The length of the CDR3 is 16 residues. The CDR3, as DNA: TGTGCCAGCAGCCGCGAACTAGCGGGAGCAGGGGGTACGCAGTATTTT. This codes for CASSRELAGAGGTQYF.

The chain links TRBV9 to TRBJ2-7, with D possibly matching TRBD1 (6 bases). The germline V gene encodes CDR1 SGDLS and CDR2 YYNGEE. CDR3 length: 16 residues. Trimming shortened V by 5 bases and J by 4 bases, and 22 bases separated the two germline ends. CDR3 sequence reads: CASSFASGTTTYEQYF. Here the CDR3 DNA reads TGTGCCAGCAGTTTTGCTTCCGGGACAACCACTTACGAGCAGTACTTC.

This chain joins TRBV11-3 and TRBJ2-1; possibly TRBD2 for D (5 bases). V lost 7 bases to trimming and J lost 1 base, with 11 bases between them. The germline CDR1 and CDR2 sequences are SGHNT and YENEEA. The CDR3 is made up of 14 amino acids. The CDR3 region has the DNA TGTGCCAGCACCACGAGCGGATCCTACAATGAGCAGTTCTTC. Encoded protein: CASTTSGSYNEQFF.

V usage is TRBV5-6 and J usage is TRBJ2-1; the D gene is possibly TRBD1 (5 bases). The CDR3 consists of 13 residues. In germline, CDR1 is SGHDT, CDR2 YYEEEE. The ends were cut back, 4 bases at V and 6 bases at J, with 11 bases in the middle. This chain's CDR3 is CASSPPGANEQFF. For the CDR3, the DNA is TGTGCCAGCAGCCCCCCTGGGGCCAATGAGCAGTTCTTC.

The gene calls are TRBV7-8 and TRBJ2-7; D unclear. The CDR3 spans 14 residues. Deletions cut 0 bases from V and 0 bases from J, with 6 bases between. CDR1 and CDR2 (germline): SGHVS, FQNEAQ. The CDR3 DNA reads TGTGCCAGCAGCTTAGCGGTTAGCTCCTACGAGCAGTACTTC. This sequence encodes CASSLAVSSYEQYF.

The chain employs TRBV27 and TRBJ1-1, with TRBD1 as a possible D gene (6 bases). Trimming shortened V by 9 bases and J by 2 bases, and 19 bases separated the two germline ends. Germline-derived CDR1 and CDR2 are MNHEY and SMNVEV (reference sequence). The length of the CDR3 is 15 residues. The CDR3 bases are TGTGCCAGTAGGAAAACCCGGGACACTAACACTGAAGCTTTCTTT. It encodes CASRKTRDTNTEAFF.

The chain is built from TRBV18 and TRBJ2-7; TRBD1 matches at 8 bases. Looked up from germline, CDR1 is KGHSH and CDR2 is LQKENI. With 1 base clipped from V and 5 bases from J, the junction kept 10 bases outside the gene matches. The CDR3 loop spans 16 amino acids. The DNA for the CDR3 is TGTGCCAGCTCACCACAACACGGCAGGGGGCTCGACGAGCAGTACTTC. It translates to CASSPQHGRGLDEQYF. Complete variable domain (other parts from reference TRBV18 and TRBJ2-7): NAGVMQNPRHLVRRRGQEARLRCSPMKGHSHVYWYRQLPEEGLKFMVYLQKENIIDESGMPKERFSAEFPKEGPSILRIQQVVRGDSAAYFCASSPQHGRGLDEQYFGPGTRLTVT.

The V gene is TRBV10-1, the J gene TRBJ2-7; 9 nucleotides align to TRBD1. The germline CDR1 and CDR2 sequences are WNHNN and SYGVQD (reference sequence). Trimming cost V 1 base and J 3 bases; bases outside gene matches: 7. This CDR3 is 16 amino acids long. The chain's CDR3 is CASSEYPGTGIYEQYF. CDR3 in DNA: TGCGCCAGCAGTGAGTATCCCGGGACAGGGATCTACGAGCAGTACTTC.

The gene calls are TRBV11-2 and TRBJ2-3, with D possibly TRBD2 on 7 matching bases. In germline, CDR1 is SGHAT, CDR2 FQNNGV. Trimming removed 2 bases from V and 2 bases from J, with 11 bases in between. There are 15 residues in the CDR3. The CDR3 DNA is TGTGCCAGCAGCTTAAAGGGGGGGGTCACAGATACGCAGTATTTT. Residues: CASSLKGGVTDTQYF.

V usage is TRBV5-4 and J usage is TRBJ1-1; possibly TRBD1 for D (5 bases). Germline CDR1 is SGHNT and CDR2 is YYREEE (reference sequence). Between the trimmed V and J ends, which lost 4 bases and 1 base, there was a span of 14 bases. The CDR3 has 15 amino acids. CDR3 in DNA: TGTGCCAGCAGCGGTTATGACAGACCGAACACTGAAGCTTTCTTT. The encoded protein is CASSGYDRPNTEAFF.

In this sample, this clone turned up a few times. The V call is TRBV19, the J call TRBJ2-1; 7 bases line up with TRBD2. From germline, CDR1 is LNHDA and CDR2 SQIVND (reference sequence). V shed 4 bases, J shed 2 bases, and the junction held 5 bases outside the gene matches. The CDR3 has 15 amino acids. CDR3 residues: CASSRGGEAYNEQFF. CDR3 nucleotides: TGTGCCAGTAGTAGGGGGGGGGAAGCCTACAATGAGCAGTTCTTC.

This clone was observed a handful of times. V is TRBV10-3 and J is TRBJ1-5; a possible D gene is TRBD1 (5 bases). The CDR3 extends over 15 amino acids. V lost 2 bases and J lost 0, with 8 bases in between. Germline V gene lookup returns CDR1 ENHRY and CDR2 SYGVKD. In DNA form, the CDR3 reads TGTGCCATCAGTGAGGAGACAGATAGCAATCAGCCCCAGCATTTT. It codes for CAISEETDSNQPQHF.

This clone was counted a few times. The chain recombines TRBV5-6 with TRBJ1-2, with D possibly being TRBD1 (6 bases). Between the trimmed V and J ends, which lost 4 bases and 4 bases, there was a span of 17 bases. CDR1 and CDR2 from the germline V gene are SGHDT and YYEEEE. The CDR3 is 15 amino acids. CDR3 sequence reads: CASSVGTSDAYGYTF. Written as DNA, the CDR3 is TGTGCCAGCAGCGTAGGGACAAGTGATGCCTATGGCTACACCTTC.

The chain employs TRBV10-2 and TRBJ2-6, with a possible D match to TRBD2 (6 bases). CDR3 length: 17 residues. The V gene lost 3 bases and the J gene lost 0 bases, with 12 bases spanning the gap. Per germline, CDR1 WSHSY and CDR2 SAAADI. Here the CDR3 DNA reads TGCGCCAGCAGTGATCCGGGACTTAACTCTGGGGCCAACGTCCTGACTTTC. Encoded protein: CASSDPGLNSGANVLTF.

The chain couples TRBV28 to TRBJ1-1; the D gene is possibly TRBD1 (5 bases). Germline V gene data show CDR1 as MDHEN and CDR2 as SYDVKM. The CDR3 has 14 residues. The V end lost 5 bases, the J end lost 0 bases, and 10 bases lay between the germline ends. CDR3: CASSAPGLNTEAFF. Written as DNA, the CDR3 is TGTGCCAGCAGTGCCCCAGGGCTGAACACTGAAGCTTTCTTT.

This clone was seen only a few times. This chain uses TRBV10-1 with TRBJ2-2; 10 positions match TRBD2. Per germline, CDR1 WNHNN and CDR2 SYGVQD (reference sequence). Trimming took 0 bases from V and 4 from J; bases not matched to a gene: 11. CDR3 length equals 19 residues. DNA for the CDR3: TGCGCCAGCAGTGAGTCTCCCGTAGGGCTAGCGGGAGTCACCGGGGAGCTGTTTTTT. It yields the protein CASSESPVGLAGVTGELFF.

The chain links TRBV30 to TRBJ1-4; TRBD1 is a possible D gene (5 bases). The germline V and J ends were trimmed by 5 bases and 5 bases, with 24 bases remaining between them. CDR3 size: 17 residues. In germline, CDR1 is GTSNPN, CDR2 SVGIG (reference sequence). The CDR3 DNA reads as TGTGCCTGGTCGGGAGGGGCTATTCCGATCGGCAATGAAAAACTGTTTTTT. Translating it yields CAWSGGAIPIGNEKLFF.

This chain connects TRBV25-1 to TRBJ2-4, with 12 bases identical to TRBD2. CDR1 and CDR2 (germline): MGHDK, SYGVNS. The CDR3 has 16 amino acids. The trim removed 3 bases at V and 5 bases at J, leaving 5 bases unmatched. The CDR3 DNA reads TGTGCCAGCAGTGACCCGGGACTAGCGGGCGAAAACATTCAGTACTTC. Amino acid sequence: CASSDPGLAGENIQYF.